This T cell receptor (beta chain) was identified during a study of CXCR3-negative and CXCR3-positive naive CD8 T cells (dated by TCRdb to about 2019). Study-wide context: In total, roughly 130 million TRB reads were obtained, corresponding to roughly 1.5 +/- 0.3 million reads per library. Data from about ten donors, pooled across two independent experiments, went into the diversity and physicochemical repertoire analyses. The TRBV-TRBJ cluster analysis covered naive subsets from about 5 donors and memory cells from 3 donors.

Each CD8+ T cell subset was flow-sorted in triplicate, with approximately 300,000 cells per subset placed directly into RLT lysis buffer. To keep memory contaminants out, a stringent definition of naive CD8+ T cells was applied: CD45RO-CCR7+CD27+CD95-. Standard density gradient centrifugation was used to isolate peripheral blood mononuclear cells from buffy coats. Naive CXCR3-negative and CXCR3-positive CD8+ T cells were flow-sorted using a FACSAria III. Total RNA was extracted from sorted cells with an RNeasy Mini Kit. Study-level results and caveats: TRB CDR3s from CXCR3-positive naive cells showed higher hydrophobicity (lower Kidera factor 4), lower energy, and higher strength and volume indices than CXCR3-negative naive cells. CXCR3 expression partially decreased after cryopreservation, so most assays used freshly isolated PBMCs. Naive CXCR3-negative and CXCR3-positive cells from the same donor showed similar TRBV-TRBJ usage, whereas memory cells showed distinct patterns. Comparably high repertoire diversity was found in both naive subsets, whereas much lower repertoire diversity was found in memory CD8+ T cells. Because surface CD5, which is linked to self-reactivity in mice, was comparable between the naive subsets, TCR interaction strength was also inferred from the physicochemical properties of TRB CDR3s.

Sequenced on a NextSeq 550. The Human TCR Profiling Kit (MiLaboratory) was used to make UMI-labeled 5' RACE TRB cDNA libraries. cDNA synthesis used the entire amount of extracted RNA, and PCR amplification then used the entire amount of cDNA produced. Libraries were prepared in parallel with an identical number of PCR cycles. Concerning the study's data processing: About 53,000 +/- 9,400 unique UMI-labeled TRB cDNA molecules per library were extracted with MIGEC and MiXCR, with at least two reads per UMI required. An average of approximately 40,000 +/- 10,000 functional in-frame TRB CDR3 nucleotide clonotypes without stop codons was found per library. After each sample was downsampled to 5000 UMI-labeled TRB molecules, VDJtools was used to calculate diversity metrics such as normalized Shannon-Wiener and Chao1. VDJtools was used to calculate clonotype-size-weighted physicochemical properties of the central five CDR3 residues, namely interaction energy, strength, volume and Kidera factor 4. TCRdb reprocessed the reads into one record per CDR3 protein sequence, lacking DNA. These V and J calls derive from TCRdb rather than the authors' analysis. The data table for this sample lists about 5,700 distinct CDR3 sequences. The ten largest account for approximately 2% of the sample.

From the germline V gene (reference sequence), CDR1 is DFQATT and CDR2 is SNEGSKA. The CDR3 starts with the cysteine, ends with the phenylalanine, and has 15 residues. No DNA is listed. Its frequency places this clonotype as medium-sized (0.01 to 0.1%); no count is recorded. Its cognate antigen has yet to be identified. The chain is made from TRBV20-1 and TRBJ2-7; TCRdb returns TRBD1, unconfirmable since there is no DNA. The sample was naive CXCR3+ CD8+ T cells from blood. The cell subset or site tag for this specimen amounts to: CD45RO-CCR7+CD27+CD95- naive CD8+ T cells expressing CXCR3 (TNR3+). The source is a human donor in good health. Some clones in this sample may be carry-over from other donors' samples. The CDR3 amino acid sequence is: CSARDDRGRLDEQYF.